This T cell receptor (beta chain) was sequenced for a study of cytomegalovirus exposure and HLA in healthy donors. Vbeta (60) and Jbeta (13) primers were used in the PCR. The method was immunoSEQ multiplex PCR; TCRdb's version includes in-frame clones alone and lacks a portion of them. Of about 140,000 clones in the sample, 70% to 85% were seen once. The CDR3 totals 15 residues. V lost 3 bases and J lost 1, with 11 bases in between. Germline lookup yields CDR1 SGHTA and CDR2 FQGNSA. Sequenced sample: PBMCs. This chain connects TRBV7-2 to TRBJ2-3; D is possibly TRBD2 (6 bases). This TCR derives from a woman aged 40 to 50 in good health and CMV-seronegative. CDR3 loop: CASSLQEGGTDTQYF. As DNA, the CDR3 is TGTGCCAGCAGCTTGCAGGAGGGAGGCACAGATACGCAGTATTTT.